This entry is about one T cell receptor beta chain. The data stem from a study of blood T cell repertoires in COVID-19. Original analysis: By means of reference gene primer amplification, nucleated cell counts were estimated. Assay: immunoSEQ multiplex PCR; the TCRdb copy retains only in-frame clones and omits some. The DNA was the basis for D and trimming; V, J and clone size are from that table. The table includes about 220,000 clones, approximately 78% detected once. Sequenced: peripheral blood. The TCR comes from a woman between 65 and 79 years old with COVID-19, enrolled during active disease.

The CDR3 here is CSVDYRGPVVRKEQPQHF. In DNA form, the CDR3 reads TGCAGCGTTGATTACAGGGGGCCTGTTGTCCGGAAGGAACAGCCCCAGCATTTT. The V call is TRBV29-1, the J call TRBJ1-5, with 9 nucleotides matching TRBD1. J gave up 7 bases and V 3 bases, and 19 bases lay outside the gene matches. CDR3 length: 18 residues. CDR1 is SQVTM and CDR2 is ANQGSEA in the germline V gene. The full variable domain, in which reference TRBV29-1 and TRBJ1-5 provide the parts outside the CDR3, is SAVISQKPSRDICQRGTSLTIQCQVDSQVTMMFWYRQQPGQSLTLIATANQGSEATYESGFVIDKFPISRPNLTFSTLTVSNMSPEDSSIYLCSVDYRGPVVRKEQPQHFGDGTRLSIL.